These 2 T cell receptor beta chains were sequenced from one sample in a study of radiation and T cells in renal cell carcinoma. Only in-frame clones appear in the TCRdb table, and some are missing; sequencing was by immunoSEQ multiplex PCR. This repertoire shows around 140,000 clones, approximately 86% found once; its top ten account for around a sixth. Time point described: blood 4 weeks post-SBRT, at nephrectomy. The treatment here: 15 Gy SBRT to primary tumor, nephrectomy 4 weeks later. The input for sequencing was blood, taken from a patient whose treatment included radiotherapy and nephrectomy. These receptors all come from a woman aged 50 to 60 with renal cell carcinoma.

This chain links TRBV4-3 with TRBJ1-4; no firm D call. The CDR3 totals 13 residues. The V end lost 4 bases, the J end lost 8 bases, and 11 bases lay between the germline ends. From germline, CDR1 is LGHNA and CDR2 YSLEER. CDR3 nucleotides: TGCGCCAGCAGCCTCGGACGGAGGGAAAAACTGTTTTTT. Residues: CASSLGRREKLFF.

Here the CDR3 reads CASSSGTTNEKLFF. In nucleotides, the CDR3 is TGCGCCAGCAGCTCCGGGACAACTAATGAAAAACTGTTTTTT. V gene TRBV5-1 combines with J gene TRBJ1-4; D gene ambiguous. The V end lost 3 bases, the J end lost 0 bases, and 6 bases lay between the germline ends. CDR3 length equals 14 residues. Germline-derived CDR1 and CDR2 are SGHRS and YFSETQ.